This is a list of T cell receptor beta chains from one sample in a study of blood T cell repertoires in COVID-19. Sequencing used immunoSEQ multiplex PCR; TCRdb keeps in-frame clones, though not all of them. Of 200,000 to 250,000 clones in the sample, over 60% were seen once. Material for sequencing was peripheral blood. These receptors all stem from a woman in her seventies with acute or convalescent COVID-19. The CDR3 runs from the conserved cysteine through the conserved F or W. Each record gives: J gene, clone size, CDR3 length, D gene, V gene, CDR3 protein, CDR3 DNA. D genes are given only for firm matches. Only part of the rows carry a size: once, few, many, or a class if the clone is expanded.

TRBJ2-7	.	15	.	TRBV5-1	CASSLEGDSTYEQYF	TGCGCCAGCAGCTTGGAAGGCGACTCAACCTACGAGCAGTACTTC
TRBJ2-2	.	14	TRBD1	TRBV25-1	CASSPGQGAGELFF	TGTGCCAGCAGCCCGGGACAGGGGGCCGGGGAGCTGTTTTTT
TRBJ2-1	.	15	TRBD1	TRBV11-3	CASSSRTGGFNEQFF	TGTGCCAGCAGCTCCCGGACAGGGGGCTTCAATGAGCAGTTCTTC
TRBJ1-2	.	13	TRBD1	TRBV29-1	CSVLSGGDYGYTF	TGCAGCGTTCTCTCAGGGGGCGACTATGGCTACACCTTC
TRBJ2-3	.	17	TRBD1	TRBV10-1	CASSGPPGQGPTDTQYF	TGCGCCAGCAGTGGGCCCCCGGGACAGGGACCCACAGATACGCAGTATTTT
TRBJ2-1	.	20	TRBD2	TRBV5-1	CASSTGSGGTLLRLLDEQFF	TGCGCCAGCAGCACTGGTAGCGGGGGCACCCTTCTCCGACTTCTCGATGAGCAGTTCTTC
TRBJ2-5	.	11	.	TRBV12-3/TRBV12-4	CASGGGETQYF	TGTGCCAGCGGAGGGGGCGAGACCCAGTACTTC
TRBJ2-5	once	17	.	TRBV6-2/TRBV6-3	CASSKPSSGAYDETQYF	TGTGCCAGCAGTAAACCCTCCTCAGGGGCTTACGATGAGACCCAGTACTTC
TRBJ2-1	.	14	.	TRBV3-1/TRBV3-2	CASSLKDIYNEQFF	TGTGCCAGCAGCCTCAAGGACATCTACAATGAGCAGTTCTTC
TRBJ1-2	.	13	.	TRBV30	CAWTEVRSNGYTF	TGTGCCTGGACCGAGGTACGGTCTAATGGCTACACCTTC
TRBJ2-1	.	11	.	TRBV20-1	CSGGLDNEQFF	TGCAGTGGGGGCTTGGACAATGAGCAGTTCTTC
TRBJ2-3	.	15	TRBD2	TRBV6-2/TRBV6-3	CASSYFSGATDTQYF	TGTGCCAGCAGTTATTTTAGCGGGGCCACAGATACGCAGTATTTT
TRBJ1-1	.	14	.	TRBV30	CAWSDRVRVTEAFF	TGTGCCTGGAGCGATAGGGTCAGGGTCACTGAAGCTTTCTTT
TRBJ1-6	.	12	TRBD1	TRBV12-3/TRBV12-4	CASSLDRGPLHF	TGTGCCAGCAGTCTAGACAGGGGTCCCCTCCACTTT
TRBJ2-5	.	16	.	TRBV5-6	CASSLPLGSRQETQYF	TGTGCCAGCAGCTTGCCTTTAGGTAGCAGACAAGAGACCCAGTACTTC
TRBJ1-2	.	16	TRBD1	TRBV9	CASSPWDSSSLYGYTF	TGTGCCAGCAGCCCTTGGGACAGCTCGTCCCTCTATGGCTACACCTTC